This TCR beta chain is drawn from a study of Graves' ophthalmopathy and Graves' hyperthyroidism. Study-level background: Peripheral blood was obtained at first diagnosis, ahead of any treatment.

As concerns this clonotype: A much bigger clone sits one base away, suggesting this may be a read error.

The CDR3 is 15 residues long. From germline, CDR1 is PRHDT and CDR2 FYEKMQ (reference sequence). RNA transcripts were the template, and TCR beta CDR3 regions were amplified from them. Following a first-round RT-PCR that used HTBI primers, a second-round multiplex PCR was carried out. TCRdb recomputed calls from the multiplex PCR reads with MiXCR, one row per CDR3 protein. This table has 660,000 or so distinct CDR3 sequences, over 40% appearing once. The V gene is TRBV13, the J gene TRBJ2-5, with D possibly TRBD2 on 5 matching bases. The source of this sequence is an adult man with Graves' ophthalmopathy. Source material: peripheral blood. The CDR3 region has the DNA TGTGCCAGCAGCTCCCTGGGCGGGCTTGAAGAGGCCCAGTACTTC. Amino acids: CASSSLGGLEEAQYF.